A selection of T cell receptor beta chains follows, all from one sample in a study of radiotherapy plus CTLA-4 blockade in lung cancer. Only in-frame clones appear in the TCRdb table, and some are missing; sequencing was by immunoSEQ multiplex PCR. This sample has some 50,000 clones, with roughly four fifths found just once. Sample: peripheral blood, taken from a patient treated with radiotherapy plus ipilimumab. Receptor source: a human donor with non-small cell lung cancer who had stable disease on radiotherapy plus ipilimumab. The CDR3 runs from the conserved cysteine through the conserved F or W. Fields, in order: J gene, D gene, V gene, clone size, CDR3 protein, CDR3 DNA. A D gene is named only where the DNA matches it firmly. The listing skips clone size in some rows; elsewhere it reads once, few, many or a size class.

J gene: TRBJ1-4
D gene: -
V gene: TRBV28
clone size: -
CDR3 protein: CASCLLVGKLFF
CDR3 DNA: TGTGCCAGCTGCTTATTGGTCGGAAAACTGTTTTTT

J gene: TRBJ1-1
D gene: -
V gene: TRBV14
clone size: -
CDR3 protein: CASSQVVRRGDTEAFF
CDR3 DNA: TGTGCCAGCAGCCAAGTCGTACGGAGAGGAGACACTGAAGCTTTCTTT

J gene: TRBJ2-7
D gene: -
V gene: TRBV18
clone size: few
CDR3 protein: CASSPSPITYEQYF
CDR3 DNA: TGTGCCAGCTCACCCTCTCCGATCACCTACGAGCAGTACTTC

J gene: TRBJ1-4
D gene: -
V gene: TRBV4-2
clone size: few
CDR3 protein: CASSQDGGNEKLFF
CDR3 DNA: TGTGCCAGCAGCCAAGACGGAGGGAATGAAAAACTGTTTTTT

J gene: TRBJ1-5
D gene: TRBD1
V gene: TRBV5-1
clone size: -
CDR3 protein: CASSLGQGDNQPQHF
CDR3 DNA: TGCGCCAGCAGCTTGGGACAGGGGGATAATCAGCCCCAGCATTTT

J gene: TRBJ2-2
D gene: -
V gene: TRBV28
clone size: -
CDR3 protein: CASRTGTGELFF
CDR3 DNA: TGTGCCAGCAGAACGGGCACCGGGGAGCTGTTTTTT

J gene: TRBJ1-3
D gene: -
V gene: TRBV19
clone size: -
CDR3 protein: CASSPQGFSGNTIYF
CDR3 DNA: TGTGCCAGTAGTCCCCAGGGCTTCTCTGGAAACACCATATATTTT

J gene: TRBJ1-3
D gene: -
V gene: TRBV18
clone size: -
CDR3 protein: CASSTGQAGNTIYF
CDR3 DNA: TGTGCCAGCTCAACGGGGCAAGCAGGAAACACCATATATTTT

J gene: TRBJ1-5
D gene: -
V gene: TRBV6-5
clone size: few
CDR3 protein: CATKRDFNQPQHF
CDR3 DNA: TGTGCCACGAAAAGGGATTTCAATCAGCCCCAGCATTTT

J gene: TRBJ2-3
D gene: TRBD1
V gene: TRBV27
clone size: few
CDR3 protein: CASTQAGTVSTDTQYF
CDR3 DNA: TGTGCCAGCACTCAAGCCGGGACAGTAAGCACAGATACGCAGTATTTT

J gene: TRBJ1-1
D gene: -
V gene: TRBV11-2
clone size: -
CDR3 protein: CASSWRTEAFF
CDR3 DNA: TGTGCCAGCAGCTGGCGAACTGAAGCTTTCTTT